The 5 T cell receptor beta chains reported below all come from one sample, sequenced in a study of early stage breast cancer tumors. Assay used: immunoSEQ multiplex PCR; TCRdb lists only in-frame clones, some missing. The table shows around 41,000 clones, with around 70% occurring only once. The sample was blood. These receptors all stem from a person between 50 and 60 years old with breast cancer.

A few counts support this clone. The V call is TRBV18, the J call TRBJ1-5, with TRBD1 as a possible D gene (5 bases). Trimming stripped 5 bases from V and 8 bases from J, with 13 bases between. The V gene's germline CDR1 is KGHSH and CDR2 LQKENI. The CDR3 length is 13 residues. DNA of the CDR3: TGTGCCAGCTCAACAGGTGGAAATGAGCCCCAGCATTTT. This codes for CASSTGGNEPQHF.

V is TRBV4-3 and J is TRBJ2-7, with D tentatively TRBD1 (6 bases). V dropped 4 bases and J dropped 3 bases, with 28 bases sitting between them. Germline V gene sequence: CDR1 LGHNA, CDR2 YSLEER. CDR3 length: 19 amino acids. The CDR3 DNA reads TGCGCCAGCAGCCGTCAGAACTCGAGGACAGACAGCTACTTCTACGAGCAGTACGTC. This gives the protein CASSRQNSRTDSYFYEQYV.

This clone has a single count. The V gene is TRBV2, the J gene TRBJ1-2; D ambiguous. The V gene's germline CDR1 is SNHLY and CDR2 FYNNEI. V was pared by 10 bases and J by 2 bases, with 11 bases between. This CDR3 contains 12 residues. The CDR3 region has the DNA TGTGCCACCAGACGGCGGAACTATGGCTACACCTTC. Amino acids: CATRRRNYGYTF.

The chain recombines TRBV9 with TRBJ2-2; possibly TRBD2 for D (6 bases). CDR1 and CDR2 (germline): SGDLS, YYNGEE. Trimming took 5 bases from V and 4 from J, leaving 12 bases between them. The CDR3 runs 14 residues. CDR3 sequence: CASSPGGSTGELFF. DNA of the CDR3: TGTGCCAGCAGTCCTGGGGGGTCCACCGGGGAGCTGTTTTTT.

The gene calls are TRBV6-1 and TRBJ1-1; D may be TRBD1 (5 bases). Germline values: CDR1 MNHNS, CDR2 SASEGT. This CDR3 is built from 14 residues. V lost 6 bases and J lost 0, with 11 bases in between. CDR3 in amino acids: CASSGTEVNTEAFF. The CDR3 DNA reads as TGTGCCAGCAGCGGGACTGAAGTGAACACTGAAGCTTTCTTT.